Below are 24 T cell receptor beta chains sequenced from a single sample in a study of T cell changes during pregnancy in multiple sclerosis. Some clones are missing from TCRdb's copy, which holds only in-frame ones; the method was immunoSEQ multiplex PCR. The sample shows 54,000 or so clones, around 93% of them seen only once. The sequencing used CD4+ T cells from peripheral blood mononuclear cells, collected before pregnancy. These receptors all stem from a female donor with multiple sclerosis, enrolled in a pregnancy study.

This clone was seen once. The chain combines TRBV6-1 with TRBJ2-3; no firm D call. Trimming removed 6 bases at V and 2 bases at J, with 6 bases between. The germline V gene encodes CDR1 MNHNS and CDR2 SASEGT. The CDR3 extends over 12 amino acids. The CDR3, as DNA: TGTGCCAGCAGGTCAATCACAGATACGCAGTATTTT. It codes for CASRSITDTQYF.

The V and J genes are TRBV7-3 and TRBJ2-3, with 8 bases lining up with TRBD2. The CDR3 totals 17 residues. V lost 5 bases and J lost 1; bases outside the gene matches: 11. In germline, CDR1 is SGHTA, CDR2 FQGTGA. CDR3 DNA sequence: TGTGCCAGCAGCCGACAACCCCTGACTAGCGGCACAGATACGCAGTATTTT. It translates to CASSRQPLTSGTDTQYF.

CDR3 in DNA: TGTGCCAGCAGTGAAACTAGCGGGACTAACACCGGGGAGCTGTTTTTT. Amino acids: CASSETSGTNTGELFF. This chain joins TRBV9 and TRBJ2-2, with 10 bases that match TRBD2. The germline V gene encodes CDR1 SGDLS and CDR2 YYNGEE. Germline trimming cut 5 bases from V and 2 bases from J; bases unmatched to any gene: 6. The length of the CDR3 is 16 residues.

This rearrangement joins TRBV4-1 to TRBJ2-5, with 8 bases aligning to TRBD1. Germline CDR1 and CDR2: MGHRA and YSYEKL. The CDR3 is 15 amino acids. The J segment lost 5 bases and the V segment lost 2 bases, leaving 7 bases of the junction unmatched. In DNA form, the CDR3 reads TGCGCCAGCAGCCAACAGGGGGCGCTTCCGGAGACCCAGTACTTC. This gives the protein CASSQQGALPETQYF.

This sequence joins TRBV5-1 and TRBJ2-7, with 7 bases identical to TRBD1. CDR3 length equals 14 residues. The germline V gene has CDR1 SGHRS and CDR2 YFSETQ. V dropped 3 bases and J dropped 3; count of bases not matched to a gene: 6. CDR3 bases: TGCGCCAGCAGCTCGGGATGGGACAGCTACGAGCAGTACTTC. This gives the protein CASSSGWDSYEQYF.

This chain connects TRBV6-5 to TRBJ1-2; no definite D call. This CDR3 is built from 14 residues. Trimming cost V 6 bases and J 5 bases, with 16 bases left between them. Germline V lookup: CDR1 MNHEY, CDR2 SVGAGI. The CDR3: CASSPTVGLYGYTF. In nucleotides, the CDR3 is TGTGCCAGCAGCCCCACCGTTGGGCTGTATGGCTACACCTTC.

This sequence joins TRBV5-1 and TRBJ1-4; D gene ambiguous. Germline assignment: CDR1 SGHRS and CDR2 YFSETQ. The CDR3 totals 13 residues. V was clipped by 5 bases and J by 2 bases, with 7 bases between them. The CDR3 here is CASRGRTNEKLFF. As DNA, the CDR3 is TGCGCCAGCAGGGGCAGGACTAATGAAAAACTGTTTTTT. The variable domain in full, with the rest retrieved from reference TRBV5-1 and TRBJ1-4, is KAGVTQTPRYLIKTRGQQVTLSCSPISGHRSVSWYQQTPGQGLQFLFEYFSETQRNKGNFPGRFSGRQFSNSRSEMNVSTLELGDSALYLCASRGRTNEKLFFGSGTQLSVL.

This chain joins TRBV30 and TRBJ1-2; no clear D gene. CDR3 length equals 13 residues. V was shortened by 6 bases and J by 3 bases, with 14 bases between the two germline ends. The germline V gene encodes CDR1 GTSNPN and CDR2 SVGIG (reference sequence). Here the CDR3 DNA reads TGTGCCTGCCTCTTTTGGGAGCACTATGGCTACACCTTC. It codes for CACLFWEHYGYTF.

The V and J genes are TRBV5-1 and TRBJ2-7; TRBD2 matches at 9 bases. Trimming removed 0 bases from V and 3 bases from J; junction bases left unmatched: 4. Germline V gives CDR1 SGHRS, CDR2 YFSETQ. CDR3 size: 15 residues. DNA of the CDR3: TGCGCCAGCAGCTTGGAGGCGGGAGGGAGCTACGAGCAGTACTTC. This encodes CASSLEAGGSYEQYF.

This chain joins TRBV11-1 and TRBJ2-2, with 10 nucleotides matching TRBD2. The CDR3 is made up of 16 amino acids. Germline loops: CDR1 SGHAT, CDR2 FQDESV (reference sequence). Unmatched junction bases numbered 10, after V lost 5 bases and J lost 7 bases. Here the CDR3 reads CASSHQSGRASGELFF. CDR3 coding DNA: TGTGCCAGCAGCCACCAGAGCGGGAGGGCAAGCGGGGAGCTGTTTTTT.

The chain links TRBV28 to TRBJ1-2; TRBD1 is a possible D gene (6 bases). The V gene's germline CDR1 is MDHEN and CDR2 SYDVKM. V lost 6 bases and J lost 8, with 16 bases in between. The CDR3 is made up of 13 amino acids. Written as DNA, the CDR3 is TGTGCCAGCAGCCCACCAGGGGCGGAGGGCTACACCTTC. Encoded protein: CASSPPGAEGYTF.

In DNA form, the CDR3 reads TGTGCCAGCAAGACACAGGGGGCCTATGGCTACACCTTC. Translating gives CASKTQGAYGYTF. The chain has TRBV28 and TRBJ1-2, with TRBD1 matching 9 bases. V shed 7 bases and J 4 bases; nucleotides not matched to a gene: 4. CDR3 length equals 13 residues. In germline, CDR1 is MDHEN, CDR2 SYDVKM.

V gene TRBV5-5 combines with J gene TRBJ2-7; TRBD2 aligns across 15 bases. J was trimmed by 2 bases and V by 4 bases; bases with no gene match: 4. Germline V gene sequence: CDR1 SGHKS, CDR2 YYEKEE (reference sequence). This CDR3 region has 16 residues. This chain's CDR3 is CASSGGLAGGAYEQYF. For the CDR3, the DNA is TGTGCCAGCAGCGGCGGACTAGCGGGAGGGGCCTACGAGCAGTACTTC.

The chain couples TRBV30 to TRBJ2-1; 8 nucleotides align to TRBD1. After removal of 4 bases from V and 7 bases from J, the junction contained 12 bases not matched to a gene. The CDR3 runs 15 residues. Germline V CDR1 and CDR2: GTSNPN, SVGIG (reference sequence). CDR3 protein: CAWNNDRGRMNEQFF. The CDR3 coding sequence is TGTGCCTGGAATAATGACAGGGGTAGGATGAATGAGCAGTTCTTC.

V is TRBV28 and J is TRBJ1-5; perhaps TRBD1 as D (6 bases). Germline assignment: CDR1 MDHEN and CDR2 SYDVKM. Trimming shortened V by 5 bases and J by 4 bases, and 18 bases separated the two germline ends. The CDR3 length is 16 residues. As DNA, the CDR3 is TGTGCCAGCAGTCCCCTAGGGGGGGCGGAAAATCAGCCCCAGCATTTT. Its protein is CASSPLGGAENQPQHF.

The J gene is TRBJ1-2, the V gene TRBV4-3; 7 bases agree with TRBD1. The CDR3 extends over 14 amino acids. Germline V gives CDR1 LGHNA, CDR2 YSLEER. J was trimmed by 2 bases and V by 3 bases; bases with no gene match: 3. In DNA form, the CDR3 reads TGCGCCAGCAGCCAGGGGACAGTCAACTATGGCTACACCTTC. Translated, it gives CASSQGTVNYGYTF.

The CDR3 coding sequence is TGTGCCAGTAGTATACTAGCGGGGGCCCTAGCCAAAAACATTCAGTACTTC. Encoded protein: CASSILAGALAKNIQYF. The chain is built from TRBV19 and TRBJ2-4; TRBD2 matches at 10 bases. J lost 0 bases, V lost 2 bases, and 4 bases had no gene match. In germline, CDR1 is LNHDA, CDR2 SQIVND (reference sequence). The CDR3 totals 17 residues.

This chain joins TRBV9 and TRBJ2-7, with 9 nucleotides matching TRBD2. The CDR3 covers 16 residues. J gave up 1 base and V 4 bases, and 9 bases lay outside the gene matches. The germline CDR1 and CDR2 sequences are SGDLS and YYNGEE. This CDR3 is CASSPAGLAGSYEQYF. CDR3 DNA: TGTGCCAGCAGCCCAGCGGGCCTAGCGGGGTCCTACGAGCAGTACTTC. Filled out from reference TRBV9 and TRBJ2-7, the complete variable domain reads DSGVTQTPKHLITATGQRVTLRCSPRSGDLSVYWYQQSLDQGLQFLIQYYNGEERAKGNILERFSAQQFPDLHSELNLSSLELGDSALYFCASSPAGLAGSYEQYFGPGTRLTVT.

The genes are TRBV6-5 and TRBJ1-4; 7 positions match TRBD1. Germline trimming cut 6 bases from V and 5 bases from J; bases unmatched to any gene: 6. The CDR3 length is 14 residues. Germline loops: CDR1 MNHEY, CDR2 SVGAGI. The CDR3 loop is CASRTGARNEKLFF. The CDR3 DNA is TGTGCCAGCAGAACAGGGGCCAGGAATGAAAAACTGTTTTTT.

The sample holds one count of this clone. V and J are TRBV28 and TRBJ2-5; 9 bases map to TRBD2. Germline assignment: CDR1 MDHEN and CDR2 SYDVKM. The CDR3 covers 16 residues. Unmatched junction bases numbered 5, after V lost 3 bases and J lost 0 bases. As DNA, the CDR3 is TGTGCCAGCAGTTTCCGCGGGAGGGGGTACCAAGAGACCCAGTACTTC. This translates into CASSFRGRGYQETQYF.

The genes are TRBV6-1 and TRBJ1-1; the D is unclear. CDR3 length: 13 amino acids. Germline V gene data show CDR1 as MNHNS and CDR2 as SASEGT. The germline V and J ends were trimmed by 6 bases and 1 base, with 9 bases remaining between them. The CDR3, as DNA: TGTGCCAGCAGCCGAACTGGGAACACTGAAGCTTTCTTT. Amino acids: CASSRTGNTEAFF.

The V gene is TRBV11-2, the J gene TRBJ2-1; D remains unclear. V gave up 0 bases and J gave up 11 bases, with 11 bases separating them. This CDR3 comprises 13 residues. Germline CDR1 reads SGHAT; CDR2 reads FQNNGV. CDR3 protein: CASSLDSGLKQFF. For the CDR3, the DNA is TGTGCCAGCAGCTTAGATTCCGGTCTCAAGCAGTTCTTC.

The chain uses TRBV28 and TRBJ2-5; 9 bases agree with TRBD1. Germline assignment: CDR1 MDHEN and CDR2 SYDVKM. This CDR3 is 15 amino acids long. J lost 5 bases, V lost 6 bases, and 10 bases had no gene match. CDR3 DNA: TGTGCCAGCAGCACGACCGGGACAGGGATGGAGACCCAGTACTTC. Amino acid sequence: CASSTTGTGMETQYF.

The rearrangement joins TRBV15 to TRBJ2-7, with 7 bases lining up with TRBD2. Germline CDR1 LNHNV, CDR2 YYDKDF (reference sequence). The length of the CDR3 is 15 residues. V dropped 3 bases and J dropped 3; count of bases not matched to a gene: 8. The CDR3 loop reads CATSSHRGELYEQYF. CDR3 coding DNA: TGTGCCACCAGCAGCCACCGGGGGGAACTCTACGAGCAGTACTTC.